The 10 T cell receptor beta chains given below trace back to one sample, sequenced in a study of early T cells in non-severe SARS-CoV-2 infection. One entry per CDR3 protein, called by TCRdb with MiXCR from the 5' RACE reads. The sample lists about 48,000 distinct CDR3 sequences; around 9.1% were seen once. Sequenced: whole blood. The source is an adult who was a healthcare worker with PCR-confirmed SARS-CoV-2 infection or an uninfected control (not recorded which).

This clonotype came up many times. At one of its ends the junction is not consistent with the germline gene, which may arise from a read error. The chain carries TRBV27 and TRBJ1-5; tentative D call: TRBD1 (6 bases). This CDR3 is 12 amino acids long. Germline CDR1 MNHEY, CDR2 SMNVEV (reference sequence). The CDR3: CASRGGNQPQHF. Here the CDR3 DNA reads TGTGCGAGCAGGGGAGGAAATCAGCCCCAGCATTTT.

The sample holds a few counts of this clonotype. The chain employs TRBV2 and TRBJ1-4; no firm D call. Trimming cost V 6 bases and J 8 bases, with 16 bases left between them. The CDR3 has 14 residues. CDR1 is SNHLY and CDR2 is FYNNEI in the germline V gene. CDR3 sequence (DNA): TGTGCCAGCAGCCTGGACGGCTTAGGGGAAAAACTGTTTTTT. Protein: CASSLDGLGEKLFF.

Ten or more counts support this clonotype. J is TRBJ2-7 and V is TRBV19; 13 nucleotides line up with TRBD2. CDR1 and CDR2 from the germline V gene are LNHDA and SQIVND (reference sequence). CDR3 length equals 17 residues. V shed 4 bases, J shed 7 bases, and the junction held 13 bases outside the gene matches. The CDR3 region is CASSTRTSGRLIGEQYF. CDR3 nucleotides: TGTGCCAGTAGTACTCGGACTAGCGGGAGACTTATCGGGGAGCAGTACTTC.

This CDR3 reads CASSFSWTSGQETQYF. For the CDR3, the DNA is TGTGCCAGCAGTTTCTCCTGGACTAGCGGGCAAGAGACCCAGTACTTC. The chain carries TRBV12-3 or TRBV12-4 and TRBJ2-5; the match to TRBD2 covers 11 bases. V shed 3 bases, J shed 2 bases, and the junction held 5 bases outside the gene matches. There are 16 residues in the CDR3.

This clonotype came up many times. This chain links TRBV20-1 with TRBJ2-3; D is perhaps TRBD2 (7 bases). V dropped 4 bases and J dropped 1 base, with 21 bases sitting between them. The CDR3 covers 17 residues. Germline assignment: CDR1 DFQATT and CDR2 SNEGSKA (reference sequence). DNA of the CDR3: TGCAGTGCTACCCGCTCCGGGGGGCTAGGTCGCACAGATACGCAGTATTTT. Translating it yields CSATRSGGLGRTDTQYF.

This clonotype occurred a few times. The chain employs TRBV6-2 or TRBV6-3 and TRBJ2-1; D possibly corresponds to TRBD1 (6 bases). This CDR3 spans 15 amino acids. In germline, CDR1 is MNHEY, CDR2 SVGEGT. Trimming pared 4 bases from V and 5 bases from J, leaving 15 bases between. The CDR3 protein is CASSSHPDRNNEQFF. CDR3 in DNA: TGTGCCAGCAGTTCCCACCCGGACAGAAACAATGAGCAGTTCTTC.

V usage is TRBV29-1 and J usage is TRBJ2-2; 9 positions match TRBD1. Germline V gene lookup returns CDR1 SQVTM and CDR2 ANQGSEA. This CDR3 is 14 amino acids long. Trimming at V came to 7 bases and at J to 1 base, leaving 4 bases not matched to a gene. CDR3: CSAGTGLNTGELFF. CDR3 DNA sequence: TGCAGCGCGGGGACAGGGCTGAACACCGGGGAGCTGTTTTTT.

The table lists this clonotype with a few counts. The chain is built from TRBV12-2 and TRBJ1-3. TRBV12-2 is a known pseudogene. This CDR3 is 16 amino acids long. Written as DNA, the CDR3 is TGTGCAAGTCGCTTAGCCTGCGGACGCTCTGGAAACACCATATATTTT. It translates to CASRLACGRSGNTIYF.

In this sample, this clonotype turned up a few times. The chain recombines TRBV30 with TRBJ1-2, with D possibly being TRBD1 (6 bases). Germline V gene data show CDR1 as GTSNPN and CDR2 as SVGIG (reference sequence). With 2 bases removed from V and 2 bases from J, the gap between germline ends came to 9 bases. This CDR3 is 13 amino acids long. The CDR3 loop reads CAWSSGQNYGYTF. CDR3 coding DNA: TGTGCCTGGAGTTCCGGACAGAACTATGGCTACACCTTC.

This clonotype was observed a few times. The chain carries TRBV6-1 and TRBJ2-3, with a weak D call TRBD2 (6 bases). Germline CDR1 and CDR2: MNHNS and SASEGT. The V and J ends lost 10 bases and 4 bases respectively, with 12 bases between them. CDR3 length equals 12 residues. DNA for the CDR3: TGTGCCACCCGGAGGGGTCCAGATACGCAGTATTTT. This codes for CATRRGPDTQYF.